The 28 T cell receptor beta chains below were found in one sample sequenced in a study of beta chain features in type 1 diabetes. Findings and limits, study-wide: When Type 1 diabetes patients were examined, their TCRB CDR3s proved moderately but significantly shorter in all four CD4+ subsets.

The sequenced template was cDNA made from the entire isolated RNA. Clones were read by immunoSEQ multiplex PCR, and TCRdb kept only the in-frame ones, dropping some. The table shows about 660,000 clones, with around 15% occurring only once. Their specific antigens are unknown. Sample: naive CD4+ T cells from blood. Every receptor here comes from a man younger than 35 with type 1 diabetes.

The table lists this clone with a few counts. The junction departs from the called germline gene at one end, perhaps through a read error. The CDR3 DNA reads as TGTGCTAGCAGCCCGGGACAGGGCACCGGGGAGCTGTTTTTT. Translation: CASSPGQGTGELFF. The J gene is TRBJ2-2, the V gene TRBV7-7, with 9 nucleotides matching TRBD1. CDR3 length: 14 residues. In germline, CDR1 is SSHAT, CDR2 FNYEAQ (reference sequence).

The gene calls are TRBV29-1 and TRBJ1-2, with D possibly matching TRBD1 (5 bases). The CDR3 loop spans 16 amino acids. Germline CDR1 SQVTM, CDR2 ANQGSEA. V was pared by 6 bases and J by 6 bases, with 26 bases between. CDR3 sequence reads: CSVATGTVGVWNGYTF. In nucleotides, the CDR3 is TGCAGCGTAGCCACCGGGACGGTGGGTGTCTGGAATGGCTACACCTTC.

The chain uses TRBV30 and TRBJ1-2; D not resolved. CDR3 length equals 11 residues. The germline V gene encodes CDR1 GTSNPN and CDR2 SVGIG (reference sequence). V was pared by 4 bases and J by 3 bases, with 6 bases between. The CDR3 DNA sequence: TGTGCCTGGACAGAAGACTATGGCTACACCTTC. This sequence encodes CAWTEDYGYTF.

This clone was seen a few times. CDR3 amino acids: CSVELLAGGPHTQYF. In DNA form, the CDR3 reads TGCAGCGTTGAGCTGCTAGCGGGGGGGCCCCATACGCAGTATTTT. This sequence joins TRBV29-1 and TRBJ2-3; 12 bases match TRBD2. Germline-derived CDR1 and CDR2 are SQVTM and ANQGSEA. The CDR3 sequence is 15 residues long. The V and J ends lost 3 bases and 7 bases, in that order; junction bases with no gene match: 8.

The chain recombines TRBV2 with TRBJ2-3; a possible D gene is TRBD1 (5 bases). The CDR3 extends over 15 amino acids. Looked up from germline, CDR1 is SNHLY and CDR2 is FYNNEI. Trimming shortened V by 4 bases and J by 6 bases, and 17 bases separated the two germline ends. The CDR3 nucleotides read TGTGCCAGCAGTGTCAGGGTTACTTCCGTGGATACGCAGTATTTT. It specifies CASSVRVTSVDTQYF.

V gene TRBV7-9 combines with J gene TRBJ2-3; D is possibly TRBD2 (5 bases). The CDR3 covers 15 residues. Trimming left V 5 bases short and J 1 base short, with 13 bases between. Germline loops: CDR1 SEHNR, CDR2 FQNEAQ (reference sequence). CDR3 DNA sequence: TGTGCCAGCAGCCGTAGTCGGGGTCGCACAGATACGCAGTATTTT. Its translation: CASSRSRGRTDTQYF.

The table lists this clone with a few counts. This chain uses TRBV7-2 with TRBJ2-7, with D perhaps TRBD1 (5 bases). Germline V gives CDR1 SGHTA, CDR2 FQGNSA. The CDR3 extends over 14 amino acids. Trimming removed 4 bases from V and 3 bases from J, with 13 bases in between. CDR3 nucleotides: TGTGCCAGCAGCTCCTATAGGGGCCTCTACGAGCAGTACTTC. Its protein product is CASSSYRGLYEQYF.

The gene calls are TRBV6-1 and TRBJ2-7, with D perhaps TRBD2 (6 bases). V lost 10 bases and J 2 bases, leaving 21 bases between the germline ends. Looked up from germline, CDR1 is MNHNS and CDR2 is SASEGT. The CDR3 sequence is 15 residues long. The CDR3 DNA reads as TGTGCCACCATCCTACGAACTAGCCTACCCTACGAGCAGTACTTC. This encodes CATILRTSLPYEQYF.

In this sample, this clone turned up a few times. V usage is TRBV5-1 and J usage is TRBJ2-5; weak D call: TRBD2 (5 bases). The germline CDR1 and CDR2 sequences are SGHRS and YFSETQ. The CDR3 is made up of 13 amino acids. V lost 7 bases and J lost 5, with 15 bases in between. CDR3 sequence (DNA): TGCGCCAGCGCGGGCCAGCCTACGGAGACCCAGTACTTC. Its protein is CASAGQPTETQYF.

The chain joins TRBV6-6 to TRBJ2-3; a possible D gene is TRBD1 (6 bases). V dropped 6 bases and J dropped 2 bases, with 18 bases sitting between them. The CDR3 is made up of 16 amino acids. Germline CDR1 reads MNHNY; CDR2 reads SVGAGI (reference sequence). In nucleotides, the CDR3 is TGTGCCAGCAGCAAAATAAAGGGGGATCTCACAGATACGCAGTATTTT. Its translation: CASSKIKGDLTDTQYF.

This clone was seen once. The J gene is TRBJ2-5, the V gene TRBV5-1; possible D gene TRBD2, 5 bases. V lost 0 bases to trimming and J lost 4 bases, with 10 bases between them. The CDR3 runs 14 residues. CDR1 and CDR2 (germline): SGHRS, YFSETQ. CDR3 amino acids: CASSLVRDGETQYF. The DNA for the CDR3 is TGCGCCAGCAGCTTGGTACGGGATGGAGAGACCCAGTACTTC.

The V call is TRBV9, the J call TRBJ1-1, with 9 bases that match TRBD1. From germline, CDR1 is SGDLS and CDR2 YYNGEE. Trimming removed 4 bases from V and 0 bases from J; junction bases left unmatched: 10. This CDR3 spans 17 amino acids. CDR3 residues: CASSPRGTGWMNTEAFF. The CDR3, as DNA: TGTGCCAGCAGCCCCCGGGGGACAGGGTGGATGAACACTGAAGCTTTCTTT.

There are a few counts of this clone. V usage is TRBV29-1 and J usage is TRBJ2-7; D may be TRBD2 (6 bases). Deletions cut 3 bases from V and 5 bases from J, with 11 bases between. CDR1 is SQVTM, CDR2 ANQGSEA, per germline. This CDR3 has 12 residues. CDR3 protein: CSVEEGGDEQYF. The CDR3 coding sequence is TGCAGCGTTGAGGAGGGCGGAGACGAGCAGTACTTC.

To note about this clone: Mismatch with germline at one junction end may stem from a read error. This chain uses TRBV5-1 with TRBJ2-3; 9 bases fit TRBD2. Germline CDR1 is SGHRS and CDR2 is YFSETQ. CDR3 size: 16 residues. This chain's CDR3 is CASSFLPGTSIDTQYF. In DNA form, the CDR3 reads TGCGCCAGCAGCTTCCTCCCCGGGACTAGCATAGATACGCAGTATTTT. The complete variable domain, with remaining parts taken from reference TRBV5-1 and TRBJ2-3, reads KAGVTQTPRYLIKTRGQQVTLSCSPISGHRSVSWYQQTPGQGLQFLFEYFSETQRNKGNFPGRFSGRQFSNSRSEMNVSTLELGDSALYLCASSFLPGTSIDTQYFGPGTRLTVL.

This clone occurred a few times. The chain carries TRBV12-2 and TRBJ2-7; TRBD1 is the table's D call, not checked against the DNA. TRBV12-2 counts as a pseudogene. The CDR3 sequence is 15 residues long. Here the CDR3 reads CASRAGQGAWYEQYF. In nucleotides, the CDR3 is TGTGCAAGTCGCGCCGGACAGGGGGCCTGGTACGAGCAGTACTTC.

This clone showed up just a few times. This chain connects TRBV27 to TRBJ2-7; 12 bases agree with TRBD1. Trimming at V came to 3 bases and at J to 4 bases, leaving 4 bases not matched to a gene. Germline loops: CDR1 MNHEY, CDR2 SMNVEV (reference sequence). The CDR3 has 15 residues. The CDR3 loop is CASSLRDRGLYEQYF. CDR3 bases: TGTGCCAGCAGTTTGAGGGACAGGGGGCTGTACGAGCAGTACTTC.

There are a few counts of this clone. The chain employs TRBV7-2 and TRBJ2-5; the D gene is possibly TRBD1 (6 bases). The CDR3 covers 13 residues. V was pared by 5 bases and J by 1 base, with 8 bases between. Per germline, CDR1 SGHTA and CDR2 FQGNSA. This CDR3 is CASSQGGQETQYF. The CDR3 DNA sequence: TGTGCCAGCAGCCAAGGGGGCCAAGAGACCCAGTACTTC.

This chain joins TRBV11-2 and TRBJ1-1; D not certain. Germline assignment: CDR1 SGHAT and CDR2 FQNNGV. The V and J ends lost 2 bases and 0 bases respectively, with 7 bases between them. The length of the CDR3 is 14 residues. CDR3 amino acids: CASSLWELNTEAFF. DNA for the CDR3: TGTGCCAGCAGCTTATGGGAGTTGAACACTGAAGCTTTCTTT.

The genes are TRBV10-2 and TRBJ2-2, with D hard to call. CDR1 is WSHSY and CDR2 is SAAADI in the germline V gene. With 3 bases removed from V and 6 bases from J, the gap between germline ends came to 2 bases. The CDR3 has 11 amino acids. CDR3: CASSEPGELFF. Here the CDR3 DNA reads TGCGCCAGCAGTGAACCCGGGGAGCTGTTTTTT.

V is TRBV5-1 and J is TRBJ1-1; D not resolved. This CDR3 contains 12 residues. Between the trimmed V and J ends, which lost 1 base and 3 bases, there was a span of 4 bases. CDR1 is SGHRS and CDR2 is YFSETQ in the germline V gene. The CDR3 is CASSLLDTEAFF. The CDR3, as DNA: TGCGCCAGCAGCTTGTTGGACACTGAAGCTTTCTTT. Complete variable domain (other parts from reference TRBV5-1 and TRBJ1-1): KAGVTQTPRYLIKTRGQQVTLSCSPISGHRSVSWYQQTPGQGLQFLFEYFSETQRNKGNFPGRFSGRQFSNSRSEMNVSTLELGDSALYLCASSLLDTEAFFGQGTRLTVV.

This clone has more than one count but fewer than ten. The chain couples TRBV23-1 to TRBJ1-5; the D gene is possibly TRBD1 (6 bases). TRBV23-1 is known as an ORF, though its function is uncertain. This CDR3 has 16 amino acids. V gave up 5 bases and J gave up 0 bases, with 14 bases separating them. Written as DNA, the CDR3 is TGCGCCAGCAGTAGTCAGGGGCCGGATAGCAATCAGCCCCAGCATTTT. This encodes CASSSQGPDSNQPQHF.

A few counts support this clone. The V and J genes are TRBV28 and TRBJ1-2; D is unclear. The CDR3 is 14 amino acids. V lost 4 bases and J 3 bases, leaving 12 bases between the germline ends. CDR1 MDHEN and CDR2 SYDVKM come from the germline V gene. The CDR3 protein is CASSWGSVDYGYTF. CDR3 sequence (DNA): TGTGCCAGCAGTTGGGGTTCCGTGGACTATGGCTACACCTTC.

With regard to this clone: The same CDR3 also results from other DNA sequences found in this sample. The V gene is TRBV20-1, the J gene TRBJ2-7; no clear D. Germline CDR1 DFQATT, CDR2 SNEGSKA (reference sequence). The V gene lost 3 bases and the J gene lost 1 base, with 4 bases spanning the gap. This CDR3 has 11 residues. The CDR3 sequence: CSASGSYEQYF. The CDR3 DNA is TGCAGTGCTAGCGGATCCTACGAGCAGTACTTC.

The rearrangement uses TRBV4-1 and TRBJ2-7; D might be TRBD1 or TRBD2, each matching 5 bases. The CDR3 is made up of 16 amino acids. Germline V CDR1 and CDR2: MGHRA, YSYEKL. The V end lost 2 bases, the J end lost 0 bases, and 14 bases lay between the germline ends. Here the CDR3 reads CASSQHASGSSYEQYF. The DNA for the CDR3 is TGCGCCAGCAGCCAACATGCCTCAGGGAGCTCCTACGAGCAGTACTTC.

The chain employs TRBV4-2 and TRBJ2-3; D may be TRBD2 (5 bases). The V gene's germline CDR1 is LGHNA and CDR2 YNFKEQ. Trimming removed 9 bases from V and 0 bases from J, with 19 bases in between. The CDR3 runs 16 residues. For the CDR3, the DNA is TGTGCCAGACTTTCCAGGAGAGGGTATAGCACAGATACGCAGTATTTT. It codes for CARLSRRGYSTDTQYF.

This clone was found a few times. The chain couples TRBV29-1 to TRBJ1-4, with no clear D. From germline, CDR1 is SQVTM and CDR2 ANQGSEA. The CDR3 spans 13 residues. V dropped 4 bases and J dropped 3 bases, with 9 bases sitting between them. The CDR3 is CSVGRNSNEKLFF. As DNA, the CDR3 is TGCAGCGTTGGTCGCAATTCTAATGAAAAACTGTTTTTT.

This clone was seen a few times. The chain links TRBV2 to TRBJ1-5; D possibly corresponds to TRBD1 (6 bases). Germline loops: CDR1 SNHLY, CDR2 FYNNEI. Trimming removed 3 bases from V and 4 bases from J, with 19 bases in between. The CDR3 sequence is 17 residues long. The chain's CDR3 is CASSDLWFGTRNQPQHF. The DNA for the CDR3 is TGTGCCAGCAGTGATTTGTGGTTTGGGACACGGAATCAGCCCCAGCATTTT. The full variable domain, rest sourced from reference TRBV2 and TRBJ1-5, is EPEVTQTPSHQVTQMGQEVILRCVPISNHLYFYWYRQILGQKVEFLVSFYNNEISEKSEIFDDQFSVERPDGSNFTLKIRSTKLEDSAMYFCASSDLWFGTRNQPQHFGDGTRLSIL.

This clone has just a few counts. The J gene is TRBJ2-7, the V gene TRBV5-1; 7 nucleotides line up with TRBD1. CDR1 is SGHRS and CDR2 is YFSETQ in the germline V gene. The CDR3 spans 14 residues. Trimming cost V 2 bases and J 4 bases; bases outside gene matches: 6. CDR3 bases: TGCGCCAGCAGCTTCGACAGGGTGACGTACGAGCAGTACTTC. It yields the protein CASSFDRVTYEQYF.